The TCR beta chain under discussion was sequenced for a study of control samples from healthy donors and cancer patients. Method: immunoSEQ multiplex PCR; TCRdb's copy keeps in-frame clones and lacks some. The sample carries about 69,000 clones, roughly 80% recorded once. There are a few counts of this clone. V dropped 4 bases and J dropped 11 bases, with 11 bases sitting between them. Germline V lookup: CDR1 KGHDR, CDR2 SFDVKD. The CDR3 covers 12 residues. Sequencing was performed on PBMCs. This chain joins TRBV24-1 and TRBJ1-5; no clear D. The receptor's source is a woman aged 50 to 60 with lung cancer. In nucleotides, the CDR3 is TGTGCCACCAGTGAGGGCGACAAGGCCCAGCATTTT. Amino acids: CATSEGDKAQHF.